This paragraph covers one T cell receptor beta chain sequence. What it recognizes is unknown. The repertoire was sequenced with immunoSEQ multiplex PCR; TCRdb's copy has only in-frame clones and lacks some. The sample carries about 84,000 clones, approximately 83% recorded once. The entry originates in a study of T cell responses to AZD1222 COVID-19 vaccine. CDR1 and CDR2 (germline): LGHDT, YNNKEL (reference sequence). V shed 5 bases and J 7 bases; nucleotides not matched to a gene: 10. The CDR3 spans 15 residues. General study findings and limits: Per reports, nearly half of all spike-specific TCRs target regions that are unmutated in variants. Only 5 to 7 AZD1222 recipients tested seropositive at baseline. Mapped onto spike, vaccine-associated CD4 TCRs spanned it and were dominant at 160-218 and 743-854.

The source was peripheral blood, collected 28 days after the second AZD1222 dose. The rearrangement links TRBV3-1 (or the pseudogene TRBV3-2) to TRBJ2-1; TRBD2 matches at 8 bases. This TCR derives from an adult who received the AZD1222 COVID-19 vaccine. The CDR3 protein is CASSYHRGGINEQFF. Written as DNA, the CDR3 is TGTGCCAGCAGCTACCACCGCGGGGGGATTAATGAGCAGTTCTTC.